This TCR beta chain was obtained from a study of blood T cell repertoires in COVID-19. V gave up 6 bases and J gave up 2 bases; unmatched junction bases: 3. This CDR3 comprises 14 residues. Germline V gene data show CDR1 as MNHEY and CDR2 as SVGEGT. Clinical history as reported by participants underpinned cohort assignment. This table comes from immunoSEQ multiplex PCR, and its TCRdb copy is limited to in-frame clones, with some not included. Of some 310,000 clones detected, roughly 86% appear once; the ten largest clones hold less than 9.5%. The sample consisted of PBMCs or T cells enriched from blood (not recorded which). The sequence came from a woman aged 25-40 years who had recovered from COVID-19. The chain is built from TRBV6-2 or TRBV6-3 and TRBJ1-2; TRBD1 aligns across 10 bases. CDR3 sequence reads: CASSETGGNYGYTF. The CDR3 coding sequence is TGTGCCAGCAGCGAGACAGGGGGCAACTATGGCTACACCTTC.